The 15 T cell receptor beta chains below all came from one sample that was sequenced in a study of OX40 agonist ivuxolimab in advanced cancers. Some clones are missing from TCRdb's copy, which holds only in-frame ones; the method was immunoSEQ multiplex PCR. The sample records about 59,000 clones, approximately 91% being singletons. Sequencing used CD4+ or CD8+ T cells sorted from blood, obtained in a trial of the OX40 agonist ivuxolimab. The origin of the receptors is an adult with an advanced solid tumor such as melanoma, head and neck, liver or kidney cancer.

The rearrangement uses TRBV19 and TRBJ2-6; 8 bases are a match to TRBD1. The germline V gene has CDR1 LNHDA and CDR2 SQIVND (reference sequence). The CDR3 length is 15 residues. Trimming cost V 4 bases and J 2 bases; bases outside gene matches: 1. The CDR3 is CASSTTGAGANVLTF. The CDR3 region has the DNA TGTGCCAGTAGTACGACAGGGGCTGGGGCCAACGTCCTGACTTTC.

The chain recombines TRBV5-4 with TRBJ1-4; no definite D call. V was cut by 2 bases and J by 5 bases, with 13 bases left in between. Germline V gives CDR1 SGHNT, CDR2 YYREEE (reference sequence). CDR3 length equals 15 residues. The DNA of the CDR3 is TGTGCCAGCAGCTTACGACGGGGTCAGAATGAAAAACTGTTTTTT. Residues: CASSLRRGQNEKLFF.

The chain has TRBV7-2 and TRBJ2-1; 10 bases line up with TRBD1. Germline CDR1 reads SGHTA; CDR2 reads FQGNSA. V trimming: 7 bases; J trimming: 6 bases; junction bases outside the gene matches: 15. The CDR3 runs to 17 residues. The CDR3 region has the DNA TGTGCCAGCACCCCTAGGGGACAGGGGCCCCAGGGCAATGAGCAGTTCTTC. Amino acid sequence: CASTPRGQGPQGNEQFF. The full variable domain, with the rest looked up from reference TRBV7-2 and TRBJ2-1, is GAGVSQSPSNKVTEKGKDVELRCDPISGHTALYWYRQSLGQGLEFLIYFQGNSAPDKSGLPSDRFSAERTGGSVSTLTIQRTQQEDSAVYLCASTPRGQGPQGNEQFFGPGTRLTVL.

This chain connects TRBV7-2 to TRBJ2-2; D gene uncertain. The germline V gene encodes CDR1 SGHTA and CDR2 FQGNSA. Trimming took 2 bases from V and 0 from J, leaving 10 bases between them. The CDR3 runs to 16 residues. CDR3 loop: CASSLMGEPNTGELFF. DNA of the CDR3: TGTGCCAGCAGCTTAATGGGCGAGCCGAACACCGGGGAGCTGTTTTTT.

This clone was recorded once. The rearrangement links TRBV6-6 to TRBJ2-7; D not certain. The length of the CDR3 is 12 residues. Trimming removed 6 bases at V and 4 bases at J, with 10 bases between. The germline gives CDR1 MNHNY, CDR2 SVGAGI (reference sequence). CDR3 protein: CASSQKSYEQYF. In DNA form, the CDR3 reads TGTGCCAGCAGCCAAAAATCGTACGAGCAGTACTTC.

The V and J genes are TRBV11-2 and TRBJ1-5; D uncertain. Per the germline V gene, CDR1 is SGHAT and CDR2 is FQNNGV. The CDR3 has 15 residues. Trimming left V 5 bases short and J 0 bases short, with 11 bases between. The CDR3 DNA reads TGTGCCAGCAGCCCGACACCATATAGCAATCAGCCCCAGCATTTT. Protein sequence: CASSPTPYSNQPQHF.

The chain has TRBV11-3 and TRBJ2-1, with 8 bases lining up with TRBD2. The CDR3 is 15 amino acids. Per germline, CDR1 SGHNT and CDR2 YENEEA. V shed 3 bases, J shed 9 bases, and the junction held 10 bases outside the gene matches. CDR3 bases: TGTGCCAGCAGCTTCGGGACTAGTCTTAGCGGTGAGCAGTTCTTC. This codes for CASSFGTSLSGEQFF.

The chain combines TRBV25-1 with TRBJ2-2, with D possibly being TRBD1 (6 bases). The V gene lost 4 bases and the J gene lost 7 bases, with 19 bases spanning the gap. Germline-derived CDR1 and CDR2 are MGHDK and SYGVNS. This CDR3 contains 16 residues. The CDR3 region has the DNA TGTGCCAGCAGTGCTAGAACAGGGTACAAGAACGGGGAGCTGTTTTTT. Residues: CASSARTGYKNGELFF.

The chain is built from TRBV10-3 and TRBJ2-5; the D gene is possibly TRBD2 (7 bases). With 11 bases removed from V and 4 bases from J, the gap between germline ends came to 17 bases. Germline V gene sequence: CDR1 ENHRY, CDR2 SYGVKD. The CDR3 is 13 amino acids. The CDR3 coding sequence is TGTGCCTCCTCCGGACTAGGGGGAGAGACCCAGTACTTC. Translating gives CASSGLGGETQYF.

The chain joins TRBV6-5 to TRBJ2-7; D gene uncertain. The CDR3 loop spans 15 amino acids. CDR1 MNHEY and CDR2 SVGAGI come from the germline V gene. V was cut by 4 bases and J by 6 bases, with 19 bases left in between. The CDR3 loop reads CASSFTLHVQREQYF. The CDR3 nucleotides are TGTGCCAGCAGTTTCACCCTCCACGTCCAGCGCGAGCAGTACTTC.

The chain links TRBV29-1 to TRBJ1-5, with a possible D match to TRBD1 (5 bases). V lost 5 bases and J lost 4, with 12 bases in between. The CDR3 totals 13 residues. Per the germline V gene, CDR1 is SQVTM and CDR2 is ANQGSEA. CDR3 DNA: TGCAGCGTTCGAGGGGAGAATAATCAGCCCCAGCATTTT. Translation: CSVRGENNQPQHF.

The chain carries TRBV28 and TRBJ1-1; D is ambiguous. In germline, CDR1 is MDHEN, CDR2 SYDVKM. V lost 5 bases and J 0 bases, leaving 10 bases between the germline ends. This CDR3 region has 14 residues. CDR3 bases: TGTGCCAGCAGTGACGGGAGTCTGAACACTGAAGCTTTCTTT. Translation gives CASSDGSLNTEAFF. The whole variable domain, filled in from reference TRBV28 and TRBJ1-1, reads DVKVTQSSRYLVKRTGEKVFLECVQDMDHENMFWYRQDPGLGLRLIYFSYDVKMKEKGDIPEGYSVSREKKERFSLILESASTNQTSMYLCASSDGSLNTEAFFGQGTRLTVV.

V and J are TRBV4-3 and TRBJ2-1; 11 nucleotides match TRBD2. The CDR3 length is 17 residues. With V trimmed by 4 bases and J by 7 bases, 12 bases remained unmatched. Germline CDR1 and CDR2: LGHNA and YSLEER. CDR3 amino acids: CASSRGVVSSGRNEQFF. The CDR3 DNA reads TGCGCCAGCAGCCGAGGGGTCGTGTCTAGCGGGAGGAATGAGCAGTTCTTC.

This chain connects TRBV29-1 to TRBJ2-3, with D possibly matching TRBD2 (6 bases). CDR3 size: 11 residues. CDR1 and CDR2 (germline): SQVTM, ANQGSEA. The ends were cut back, 4 bases at V and 8 bases at J, with 10 bases in the middle. CDR3 bases: TGCAGCGTTGGCGGGACGGGTACGCAGTATTTT. It translates to CSVGGTGTQYF.

This sequence joins TRBV7-2 and TRBJ2-1, with 7 bases identical to TRBD2. CDR1 and CDR2 from the germline V gene are SGHTA and FQGNSA. CDR3 length equals 12 residues. The V and J ends lost 11 bases and 10 bases, in that order; junction bases with no gene match: 11. The CDR3 nucleotides read TGTGCCGCGGGACTACCGATACAAGAGCAGTTCTTC. As protein: CAAGLPIQEQFF. The whole variable domain, remainder taken from reference TRBV7-2 and TRBJ2-1, is GAGVSQSPSNKVTEKGKDVELRCDPISGHTALYWYRQSLGQGLEFLIYFQGNSAPDKSGLPSDRFSAERTGGSVSTLTIQRTQQEDSAVYLCAAGLPIQEQFFGPGTRLTVL.